These 5 T cell receptor beta chains were all obtained from the same sample, sequenced in a study of CD8 T cells in Susac syndrome. RNA totalling roughly 0.45 to 1 ug underwent reverse transcription with random hexamers. TCRdb re-analysed the immunoSEQ multiplex PCR reads in MiXCR, keeping a single row per CDR3 protein. Here the sample spans some 18,000 distinct CDR3 sequences, 90% to 95% being singletons. Material for sequencing was CD8+ T cells from PBMCs. Receptors originate from a human donor in good health.

The chain couples TRBV29-1 to TRBJ2-5, with TRBD1 matching 8 bases. Germline loops: CDR1 SQVTM, CDR2 ANQGSEA. The CDR3 contains 15 residues. V was clipped by 3 bases and J by 1 base; unmatched bases: 7. The chain's CDR3 is CSVEVGQGTQETQYF. For the CDR3, the DNA is TGCAGCGTTGAGGTTGGACAGGGCACCCAAGAGACCCAGTACTTC.

The chain recombines TRBV29-1 with TRBJ1-2; D call uncertain. The CDR3 extends over 10 amino acids. Trimming took off 7 bases at V and 8 bases at J, with 11 bases between the two ends. Germline V gives CDR1 SQVTM, CDR2 ANQGSEA. The CDR3: CSAEPGGYTF. As DNA, the CDR3 is TGCAGCGCCGAGCCGGGCGGCTACACCTTC.

This chain uses TRBV15 with TRBJ2-5; no definite D call. V dropped 7 bases and J dropped 2 bases, with 14 bases sitting between them. The CDR3 is 14 amino acids. Germline V CDR1 and CDR2: LNHNV, YYDKDF (reference sequence). The DNA for the CDR3 is TGTGCCACCACCCAACCCCAACAACAAGAGACCCAGTACTTC. Residues: CATTQPQQQETQYF. Full variable domain (missing parts from reference TRBV15 and TRBJ2-5): DAMVIQNPRYQVTQFGKPVTLSCSQTLNHNVMYWYQQKSSQAPKLLFHYYDKDFNNEADTPDNFQSRRPNTSFCFLDIRSPGLGDTAMYLCATTQPQQQETQYFGPGTRLLVL.

The chain combines TRBV6-2 or TRBV6-3 with TRBJ1-1, with 7 positions matching TRBD1. Per the germline V gene, CDR1 is MNHEY and CDR2 is SVGEGT. The length of the CDR3 is 16 residues. V was clipped by 4 bases and J by 4 bases; unmatched bases: 12. This CDR3 reads CASSFDTRGGATEAFF. The CDR3 DNA sequence: TGTGCCAGCAGTTTCGACACCAGGGGGGGAGCCACTGAAGCTTTCTTT.

The V and J genes are TRBV21-1 and TRBJ1-5; the D segment call TRBD1 is taken from the table without a DNA check. TRBV21-1 is classified as a pseudogene. The CDR3 runs to 21 residues. CDR3 sequence (DNA): TGTGCCAGCAGCATAATCGTCCCGCACGCCGGGACAGCGATTTTGTATCAGCCCCAGCATTTT. Translating gives CASSIIVPHAGTAILYQPQHF.